This TCR beta chain was recorded in a study of T cell changes during pregnancy in multiple sclerosis. Germline CDR1 KGHSH, CDR2 LQKENI. V lost 5 bases and J lost 3, with 10 bases in between. The CDR3 totals 13 residues. TCRdb's table, derived via immunoSEQ multiplex PCR, lists solely in-frame clones and lacks some. Of some 77,000 clones in the sample, roughly nine tenths were seen once. This chain connects TRBV18 to TRBJ1-2; TRBD1 is a possible D gene (5 bases). The clonotype was recovered from a female donor in good health, enrolled as a control in a pregnancy study. The sample consisted of peripheral blood, taken in the second trimester of pregnancy. CDR3 DNA: TGTGCCAGCTCAGAATCAGGGCACTATGGCTACACCTTC. It is translated as CASSESGHYGYTF.